These 6 T cell receptor beta chains were sequenced from one sample in a study of blood T cell repertoires in COVID-19 (dated by TCRdb to 2018 to 2020). Receptor libraries were prepared by the immunoSEQ multiplex PCR assay. The immuneACCESS repertoire file appears here via TCRdb, limited to in-frame rearrangements. These files lack a portion of the clones; in checked studies, under half of the deficit traces to unresolved V genes, and the cause of the others is not known. The sample table lists roughly 230,000 clones, about 85% of them with a count of one. The ten largest clonotypes hold around 0.96% of the sample. The sample comprised peripheral blood. These receptors were collected from a man aged 35 to 55 with acute or convalescent COVID-19.

This sequence joins TRBV27 and TRBJ1-4, with TRBD1 as a possible D gene (5 bases). The CDR3 contains 14 residues. V gave up 4 bases and J gave up 7 bases, with 13 bases separating them. Germline assignment: CDR1 MNHEY and CDR2 SMNVEV (reference sequence). In nucleotides, the CDR3 is TGTGCCAGCAGTTCCGGACAAGTACCTGAAAAACTGTTTTTT. It translates to CASSSGQVPEKLFF.

The V call is TRBV18, the J call TRBJ1-2; 7 nucleotides align to TRBD1. Germline CDR1 reads KGHSH; CDR2 reads LQKENI. V lost 1 base, J lost 0 bases, and 2 bases stayed unmatched. The CDR3 is made up of 15 amino acids. This chain's CDR3 is CASSPQGATNYGYTF. In nucleotides, the CDR3 is TGTGCCAGCTCACCACAGGGGGCGACTAACTATGGCTACACCTTC.

The CDR3 here is CASGELAGGYEQYF. CDR3 DNA sequence: TGTGCCAGCGGGGAGCTAGCGGGGGGCTACGAGCAGTACTTC. V usage is TRBV5-6 and J usage is TRBJ2-7, with 11 bases matching TRBD2. The CDR3 spans 14 residues. Germline V gene sequence: CDR1 SGHDT, CDR2 YYEEEE. The V gene end was trimmed by 7 bases and the J gene end by 3 bases; junction bases not matched to a gene: 6.

This clone is a singleton in its sample. The V gene is TRBV5-4, the J gene TRBJ1-1, with D tentatively TRBD1 (6 bases). Looked up from germline, CDR1 is SGHNT and CDR2 is YYREEE (reference sequence). This CDR3 has 14 amino acids. V gave up 4 bases and J gave up 3 bases, with 13 bases separating them. In DNA form, the CDR3 reads TGTGCCAGCAGCCGCAACAGGGTCGACACTGAAGCTTTCTTT. Protein product: CASSRNRVDTEAFF. Full variable domain (remainder filled in from reference TRBV5-4 and TRBJ1-1): ETGVTQSPTHLIKTRGQQVTLRCSSQSGHNTVSWYQQALGQGPQFIFQYYREEENGRGNFPPRFSGLQFPNYSSELNVNALELDDSALYLCASSRNRVDTEAFFGQGTRLTVV.

V and J are TRBV2 and TRBJ2-3; TRBD2 is a possible D gene (6 bases). Trimming removed 8 bases at V and 0 bases at J, with 9 bases between. The germline V gene has CDR1 SNHLY and CDR2 FYNNEI. This CDR3 has 13 residues. The CDR3, as DNA: TGTGCCAGCGGGGAGGTTAGCACAGATACGCAGTATTTT. The encoded protein is CASGEVSTDTQYF. Using reference TRBV2 and TRBJ2-3 for the parts outside the CDR3, the full variable domain is EPEVTQTPSHQVTQMGQEVILRCVPISNHLYFYWYRQILGQKVEFLVSFYNNEISEKSEIFDDQFSVERPDGSNFTLKIRSTKLEDSAMYFCASGEVSTDTQYFGPGTRLTVL.

The chain has TRBV18 and TRBJ1-1; 7 bases fit TRBD1. Germline assignment: CDR1 KGHSH and CDR2 LQKENI. V lost 6 bases to trimming and J lost 0 bases; unmatched junction nucleotides: 7. The CDR3 has 15 residues. The CDR3 sequence is CASSLGQVLNTEAFF. In nucleotides, the CDR3 is TGTGCCAGCTCGCTCGGACAGGTTTTGAACACTGAAGCTTTCTTT.